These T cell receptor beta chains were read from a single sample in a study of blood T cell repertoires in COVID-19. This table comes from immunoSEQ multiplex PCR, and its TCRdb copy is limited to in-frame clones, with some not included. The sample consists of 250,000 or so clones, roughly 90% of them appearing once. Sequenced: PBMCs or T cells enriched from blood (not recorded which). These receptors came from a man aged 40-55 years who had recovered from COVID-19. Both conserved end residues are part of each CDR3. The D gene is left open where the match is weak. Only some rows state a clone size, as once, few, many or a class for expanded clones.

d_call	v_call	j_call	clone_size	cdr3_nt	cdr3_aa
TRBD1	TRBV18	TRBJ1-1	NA	TGTGCCAGCTCACCAACGCGACAGGGACTGAACACTGAAGCTTTCTTT	CASSPTRQGLNTEAFF
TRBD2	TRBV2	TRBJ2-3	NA	TGTGCCAGCAGCACCGAAGGCGGGGGTAACCCCGCAGATACGCAGTATTTT	CASSTEGGGNPADTQYF
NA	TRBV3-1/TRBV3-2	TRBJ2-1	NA	TGTGCCAGCAGCCAAGTCGAAGGGAGTGAGCAGTTCTTC	CASSQVEGSEQFF
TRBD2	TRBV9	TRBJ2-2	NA	TGTGCCAGCAGCGTTCGAGGGAGGGACACCGGGGAGCTGTTTTTT	CASSVRGRDTGELFF
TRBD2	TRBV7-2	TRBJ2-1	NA	TGTGCCAGCAGCCTCCGGACTAGCGGGGTGCATGAGCAGTTCTTC	CASSLRTSGVHEQFF
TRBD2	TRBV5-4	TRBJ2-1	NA	TGTGCCAGCTCCAAGAGACTAGCTCCTAAACACAATGAGCAGTTCTTC	CASSKRLAPKHNEQFF
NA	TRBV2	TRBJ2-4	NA	TGTGCCAGCAGTGCCCGCGGGGTTGCCAAAAACATTCAGTACTTC	CASSARGVAKNIQYF
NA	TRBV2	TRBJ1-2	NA	TGTGCCAGCAGTGAAGATAACAGGGAAACCACTAACTATGGCTACACCTTC	CASSEDNRETTNYGYTF
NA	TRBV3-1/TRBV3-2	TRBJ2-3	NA	TGTGCCAGCAGCCAAGAAACAGTTGGCACAGATACGCAGTATTTT	CASSQETVGTDTQYF
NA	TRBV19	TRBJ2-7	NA	TGTGCCAGTAGTATATTCCAGGGGTCTGACGAGCAGTACTTC	CASSIFQGSDEQYF
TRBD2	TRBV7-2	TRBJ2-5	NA	TGTGCCAGCAGCTTTCTCCCCGGGACTAGCGCTCAAGAGACCCAGTACTTC	CASSFLPGTSAQETQYF
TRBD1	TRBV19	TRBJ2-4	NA	TGTGCCAGTAGTACTGGACAGGGGGCCAGCGATAAAAACATTCAGTACTTC	CASSTGQGASDKNIQYF
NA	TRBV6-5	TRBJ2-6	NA	TGTGCCAGCAGTTTCAGGTCTGGGGCCAACGTCCTGACTTTC	CASSFRSGANVLTF
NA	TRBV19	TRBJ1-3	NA	TGTGCCAGTAGAAGGTCAGGCGCGAGCTCTGGAAACACCATATATTTT	CASRRSGASSGNTIYF
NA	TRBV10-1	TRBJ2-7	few	TGCGCCAAGAAGTTCCCTGACAGCTACGAGCAGTACTTC	CAKKFPDSYEQYF
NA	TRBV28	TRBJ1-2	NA	TGTGCCAGCAGTTCGCCCGCCGGCGGGCACTATGGCTACACCTTC	CASSSPAGGHYGYTF
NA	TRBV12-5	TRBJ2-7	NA	TGTGCTAGTGGTTTCTCCCGCAGGACAGACACTTACGAGCAGTACTTC	CASGFSRRTDTYEQYF
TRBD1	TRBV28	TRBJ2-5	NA	TGTGCCAGCAGTTTACCGCCGGGACAGGGTCGAGAGACCCAGTACTTC	CASSLPPGQGRETQYF
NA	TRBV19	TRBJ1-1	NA	TGTGCCAGTACCCGAGTCAGGGGAAGCAAGAACACTGAAGCTTTCTTT	CASTRVRGSKNTEAFF
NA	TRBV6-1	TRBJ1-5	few	TGTGCCAGCAGTGATCCGACTTGGGGGGGGAATCAGCCCCAGCATTTT	CASSDPTWGGNQPQHF
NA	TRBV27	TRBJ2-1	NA	TGTGCCAGCAGTTTTCGTAGGCGGGACAATGAGCAGTTCTTC	CASSFRRRDNEQFF
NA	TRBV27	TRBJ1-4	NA	TGTGCCAGCAGGCGACGACACTCGTCTAATGAAAAACTGTTTTTT	CASRRRHSSNEKLFF
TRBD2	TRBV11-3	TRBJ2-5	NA	TGTGCCAGCAGCTCCGGAGTAGCGGGGGGGCGTGAGACCCAGTACTTC	CASSSGVAGGRETQYF
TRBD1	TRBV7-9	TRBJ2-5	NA	TGTGCCAGCAGCCGACCGACAGGGCAGGAGGAGACCCAGTACTTC	CASSRPTGQEETQYF
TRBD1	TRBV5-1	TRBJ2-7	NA	TGCGCCAGCAGCTCCGGGACAGTCTCCTACGAGCAGTACTTC	CASSSGTVSYEQYF
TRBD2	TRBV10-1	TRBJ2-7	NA	TGCGCCAGCAGTGAGTCGGGACCCGGGGGGGTCTACGAGCAGTACTTC	CASSESGPGGVYEQYF
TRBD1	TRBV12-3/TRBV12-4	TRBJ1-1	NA	TGTGCCAGCAGTCCACAGGGGCCTCGGGAAGCTTTCTTT	CASSPQGPREAFF
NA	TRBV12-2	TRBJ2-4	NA	TGTGCAAGTCGCTTAGTCATTTTGTTGGGACAGGGTCCCTTTATAGCCAAAAACATTCAGTACTTC	CASRLVILLGQGPFIAKNIQYF
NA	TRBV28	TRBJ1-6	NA	TGTGCCAGCAGGTCGACAGGCTCTCAACGGTGGTCACCCCTCCACTTT	CASRSTGSQRWSPLHF
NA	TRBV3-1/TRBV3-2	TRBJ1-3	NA	TGTGCCAGCAGCCAAAACAGCCGGAGAAACACCATATATTTT	CASSQNSRRNTIYF
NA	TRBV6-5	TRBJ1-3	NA	TGTGCCAGCAGGCTTACACAGGGCGCTGGAAACACCATATATTTT	CASRLTQGAGNTIYF
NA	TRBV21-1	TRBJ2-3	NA	TGTGCCACCCAGATGGGTCGACGACAGCGAACAGATACGCAGTATTTT	CATQMGRRQRTDTQYF
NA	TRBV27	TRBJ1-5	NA	TGTGCCAGCAGTCTAGCCCAGGGCAATCAGCCCCAGCATTTT	CASSLAQGNQPQHF
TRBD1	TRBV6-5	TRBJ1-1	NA	TGTGCCAGCAACCTTGACAGGGCCAGCACTGAAGCTTTCTTT	CASNLDRASTEAFF
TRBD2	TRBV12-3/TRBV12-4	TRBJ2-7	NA	TGTGCCAGCAGTTTTCGGGGGGGGTACGAGCAGTACTTC	CASSFRGGYEQYF
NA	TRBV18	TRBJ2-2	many	TGTGCCAGCTCACCACCGCAGGGTAGCACCGGGGAGCTGTTTTTT	CASSPPQGSTGELFF
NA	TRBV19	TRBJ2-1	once	TGTGCCAGTACCTTTGACAGGTTCTACAATGAGCAGTTCTTC	CASTFDRFYNEQFF
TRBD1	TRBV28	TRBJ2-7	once	TGTGCCAGCAACCCCAGGGGGCAGGCTGACTACGAGCAGTACTTC	CASNPRGQADYEQYF
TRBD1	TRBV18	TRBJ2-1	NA	TGTGCCAGCGCAATGGACAGGGTCTCCTACAATGAGCAGTTCTTC	CASAMDRVSYNEQFF
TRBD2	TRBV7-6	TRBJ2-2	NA	TGTGCCAGCAGCTTAGAAATTAGCGGGGGGGCACCGAACACCGGGGAGCTGTTTTTT	CASSLEISGGAPNTGELFF
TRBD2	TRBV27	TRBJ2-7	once	TGTGCCAGCAGGGGGGGGTTGTGGGGTCCCTACGAGCAGTACTTC	CASRGGLWGPYEQYF
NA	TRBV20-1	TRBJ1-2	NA	TGCAGTGCCACAGGGAACTATGGCTACACCTTC	CSATGNYGYTF
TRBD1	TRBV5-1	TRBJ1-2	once	TGCGCCAGCAGCTCTGGGACAGGCGAAAACTATGGCTACACCTTC	CASSSGTGENYGYTF
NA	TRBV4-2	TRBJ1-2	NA	TGTGCCAGCAGCCAAGATCTGGGCAGGGACTCGTATGGCTACACCTTC	CASSQDLGRDSYGYTF
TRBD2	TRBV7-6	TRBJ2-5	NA	TGTGCCAGCAGCCTCGATTCTGGCGGGGGAAGCCAAGAGACCCAGTACTTC	CASSLDSGGGSQETQYF
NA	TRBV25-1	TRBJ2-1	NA	TGTGCCAGCAATCCCAGGGAGGCCTTGGGTACTCACAATGAGCAGTTCTTC	CASNPREALGTHNEQFF
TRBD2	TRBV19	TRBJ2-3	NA	TGTGCCAGTAGTATAGAGGCGGGAGGAGCAGATACGCAGTATTTT	CASSIEAGGADTQYF
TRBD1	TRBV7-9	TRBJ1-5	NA	TGTGCCAGCAGCATCACAGGGGGAGCGCAGCCCCAGCATTTT	CASSITGGAQPQHF
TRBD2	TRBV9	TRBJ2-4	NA	TGTGCCAGCAGCGTAGCTTCGGGGGGGACCAAAAACATTCAGTACTTC	CASSVASGGTKNIQYF
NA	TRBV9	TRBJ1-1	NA	TGTGCCAGCAGCGTAGACGGACAGTACACTGAAGCTTTCTTT	CASSVDGQYTEAFF
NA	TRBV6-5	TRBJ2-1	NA	TGTGCCAGCATGCCGCTAGATTGGACTGATGAGCAGTTCTTC	CASMPLDWTDEQFF
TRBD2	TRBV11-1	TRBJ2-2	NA	TGTGCCAGCAGCTTAGCTACTAGCGGGCCCAACACCGGGGAGCTGTTTTTT	CASSLATSGPNTGELFF
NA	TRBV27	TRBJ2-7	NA	TGTGCCAGCAGTCTCGGACAGGAGCAGTACTTC	CASSLGQEQYF
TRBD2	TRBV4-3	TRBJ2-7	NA	TGCGCCAGCAGCCAAGATAGACTAGCGGGTAACTACGAGCAGTACTTC	CASSQDRLAGNYEQYF
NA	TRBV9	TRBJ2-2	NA	TGTGCCAGCAGCGTAGCTTACACAAGGAACACCGGGGAGCTGTTTTTT	CASSVAYTRNTGELFF